This T cell receptor beta chain emerged from a study of T cell repertoires in cytomegalovirus infection. This clonotype was counted a few times. What it binds is unknown. One entry per CDR3 protein results from TCRdb running MiXCR on the reads. This sample yields 50,000 to 60,000 distinct CDR3 sequences, of which about 20% are seen a single time; 80% belongs to the top ten. The study's findings and limits: What dominated the ex vivo response were HLA-C-restricted CMV-specific TCR beta clonotypes.

The germline CDR1 and CDR2 sequences are MNHEY and SMNVEV (reference sequence). V lost 4 bases and J 7 bases, leaving 11 bases between the germline ends. The CDR3 length is 13 residues. This TCR derives from a human donor in good health (CMV status not recorded). Some clones in this sample may be carry-over from other donors' samples. The sample was CD8+ T cells from cultured PBMCs, taken from culture after CMV antigen stimulation. The rearrangement links TRBV27 to TRBJ2-1; D remains unclear. In DNA form, the CDR3 reads TGTGCCAGCAGTTCATCCGCACGAAATGAGCAGTTCTTC. Translation: CASSSSARNEQFF.